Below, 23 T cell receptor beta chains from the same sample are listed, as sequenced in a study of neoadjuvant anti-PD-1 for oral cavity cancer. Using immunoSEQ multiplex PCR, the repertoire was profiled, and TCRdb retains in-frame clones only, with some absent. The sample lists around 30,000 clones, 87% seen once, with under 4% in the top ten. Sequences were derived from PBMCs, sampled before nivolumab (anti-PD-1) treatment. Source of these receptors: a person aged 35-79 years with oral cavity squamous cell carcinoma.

Here the CDR3 reads CASRRYRTPRGYGYTF. The CDR3 region has the DNA TGTGCCAGTAGACGTTACAGGACTCCACGGGGCTATGGCTACACCTTC. The chain recombines TRBV19 with TRBJ1-2; D is perhaps TRBD1 (5 bases). Trimming cost V 6 bases and J 4 bases, with 21 bases left between them. The CDR3 consists of 16 residues. Germline lookup yields CDR1 LNHDA and CDR2 SQIVND (reference sequence).

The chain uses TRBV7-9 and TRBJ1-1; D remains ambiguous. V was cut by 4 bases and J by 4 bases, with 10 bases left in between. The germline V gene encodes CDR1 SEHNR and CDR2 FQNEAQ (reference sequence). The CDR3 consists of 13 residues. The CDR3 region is CASSSLRITEAFF. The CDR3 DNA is TGTGCCAGCAGCTCCCTCAGGATCACTGAAGCTTTCTTT.

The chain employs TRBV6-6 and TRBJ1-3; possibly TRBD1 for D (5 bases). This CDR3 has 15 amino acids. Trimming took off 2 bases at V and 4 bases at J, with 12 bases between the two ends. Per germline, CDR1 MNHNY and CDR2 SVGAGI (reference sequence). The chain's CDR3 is CASSYEGARGNTIYF. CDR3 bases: TGTGCCAGCAGTTACGAAGGGGCGCGAGGAAACACCATATATTTT.

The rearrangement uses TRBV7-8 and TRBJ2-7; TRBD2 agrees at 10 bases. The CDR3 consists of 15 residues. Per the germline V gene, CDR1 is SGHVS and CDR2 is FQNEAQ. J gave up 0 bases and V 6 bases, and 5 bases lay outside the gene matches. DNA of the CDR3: TGTGCCAGCAGAATCGGACTAGCGGACTCCTACGAGCAGTACTTC. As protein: CASRIGLADSYEQYF.

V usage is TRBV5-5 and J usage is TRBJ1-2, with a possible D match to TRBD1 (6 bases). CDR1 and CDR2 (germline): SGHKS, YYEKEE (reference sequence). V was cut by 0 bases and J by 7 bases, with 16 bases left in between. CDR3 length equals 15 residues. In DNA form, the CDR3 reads TGTGCCAGCAGCTTGGAGGTGCAGGGGCGCGGTGGCTACACCTTC. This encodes CASSLEVQGRGGYTF.

This chain's CDR3 is CASSQESGAPNSPLHF. The CDR3 DNA reads TGCGCCAGCAGCCAAGAGAGCGGCGCACCAAATTCACCCCTCCACTTT. The chain joins TRBV4-3 to TRBJ1-6; no firm D call. The CDR3 contains 16 residues. CDR1 and CDR2 (germline): LGHNA, YSLEER. V lost 0 bases and J 7 bases, leaving 13 bases between the germline ends.

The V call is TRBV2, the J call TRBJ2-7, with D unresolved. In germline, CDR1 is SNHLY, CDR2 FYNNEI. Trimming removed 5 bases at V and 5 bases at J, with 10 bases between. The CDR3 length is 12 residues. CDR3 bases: TGTGCCAGCAGTACGGTTTTACACGAGCAGTACTTC. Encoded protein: CASSTVLHEQYF.

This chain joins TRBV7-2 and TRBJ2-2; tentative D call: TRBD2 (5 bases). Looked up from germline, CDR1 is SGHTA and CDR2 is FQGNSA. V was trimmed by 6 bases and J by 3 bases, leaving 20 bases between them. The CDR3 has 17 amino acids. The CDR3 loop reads CASRRTGSGIDTGELFF. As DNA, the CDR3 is TGTGCCAGCAGAAGGACGGGGTCGGGCATCGACACCGGGGAGCTGTTTTTT.

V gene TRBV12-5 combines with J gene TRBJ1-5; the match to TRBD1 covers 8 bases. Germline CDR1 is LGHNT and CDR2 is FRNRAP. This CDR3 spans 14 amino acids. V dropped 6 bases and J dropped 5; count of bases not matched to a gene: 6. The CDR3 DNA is TGTGCTAGTGGCCCAACAGGGGGAGATCAGCCCCAGCATTTT. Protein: CASGPTGGDQPQHF.

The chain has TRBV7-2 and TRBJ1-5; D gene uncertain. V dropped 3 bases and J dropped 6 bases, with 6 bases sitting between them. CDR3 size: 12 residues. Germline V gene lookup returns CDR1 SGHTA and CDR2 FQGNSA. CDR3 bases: TGTGCCAGCAGCTTTATTGGTCAGCCCCAGCATTTT. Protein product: CASSFIGQPQHF.

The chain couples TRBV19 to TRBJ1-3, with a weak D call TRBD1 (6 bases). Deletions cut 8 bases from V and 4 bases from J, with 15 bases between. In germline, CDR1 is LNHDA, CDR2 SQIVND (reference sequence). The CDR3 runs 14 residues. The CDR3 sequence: CASRLRGSGNTIYF. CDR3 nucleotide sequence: TGTGCCAGTCGTCTCAGGGGATCAGGAAACACCATATATTTT. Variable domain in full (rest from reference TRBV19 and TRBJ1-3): DGGITQSPKYLFRKEGQNVTLSCEQNLNHDAMYWYRQDPGQGLRLIYYSQIVNDFQKGDIAEGYSVSREKKESFPLTVTSAQKNPTAFYLCASRLRGSGNTIYFGEGSWLTVV.

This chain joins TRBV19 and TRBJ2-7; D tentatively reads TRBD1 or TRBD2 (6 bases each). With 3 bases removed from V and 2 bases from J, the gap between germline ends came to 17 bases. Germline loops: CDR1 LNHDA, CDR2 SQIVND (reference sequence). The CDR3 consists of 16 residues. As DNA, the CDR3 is TGTGCCAGTAGTATCAATGCACAGGGAGGTACCTACGAGCAGTACTTC. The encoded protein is CASSINAQGGTYEQYF. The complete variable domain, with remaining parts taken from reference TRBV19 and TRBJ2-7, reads DGGITQSPKYLFRKEGQNVTLSCEQNLNHDAMYWYRQDPGQGLRLIYYSQIVNDFQKGDIAEGYSVSREKKESFPLTVTSAQKNPTAFYLCASSINAQGGTYEQYFGPGTRLTVT.

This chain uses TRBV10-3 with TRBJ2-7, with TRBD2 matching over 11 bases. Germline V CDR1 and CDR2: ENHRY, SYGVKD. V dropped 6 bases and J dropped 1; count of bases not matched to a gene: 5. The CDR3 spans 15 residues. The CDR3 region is CAIRGGLAESYEQYF. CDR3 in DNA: TGTGCCATCAGGGGGGGACTAGCGGAATCCTACGAGCAGTACTTC.

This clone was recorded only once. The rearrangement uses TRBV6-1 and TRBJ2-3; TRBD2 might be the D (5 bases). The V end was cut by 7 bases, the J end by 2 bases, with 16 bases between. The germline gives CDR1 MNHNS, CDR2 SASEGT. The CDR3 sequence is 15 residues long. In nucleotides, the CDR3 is TGTGCCAGCATCCTTGTCCGGACTTCCACAGATACGCAGTATTTT. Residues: CASILVRTSTDTQYF.

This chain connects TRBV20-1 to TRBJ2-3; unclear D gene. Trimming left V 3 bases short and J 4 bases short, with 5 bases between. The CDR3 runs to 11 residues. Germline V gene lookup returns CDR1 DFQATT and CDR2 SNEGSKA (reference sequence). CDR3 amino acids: CSASSPDTQYF. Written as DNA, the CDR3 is TGCAGTGCTAGTAGCCCAGATACGCAGTATTTT.

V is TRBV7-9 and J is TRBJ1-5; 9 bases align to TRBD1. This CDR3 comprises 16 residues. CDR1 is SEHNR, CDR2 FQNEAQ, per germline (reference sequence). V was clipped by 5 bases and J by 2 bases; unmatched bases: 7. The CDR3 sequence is CASSAGQGKRNQPQHF. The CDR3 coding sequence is TGTGCCAGCAGCGCCGGACAGGGGAAGCGCAATCAGCCCCAGCATTTT. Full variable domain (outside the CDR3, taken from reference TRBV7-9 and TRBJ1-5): DTGVSQNPRHKITKRGQNVTFRCDPISEHNRLYWYRQTLGQGPEFLTYFQNEAQLEKSRLLSDRFSAERPKGSFSTLEIQRTEQGDSAMYLCASSAGQGKRNQPQHFGDGTRLSIL.

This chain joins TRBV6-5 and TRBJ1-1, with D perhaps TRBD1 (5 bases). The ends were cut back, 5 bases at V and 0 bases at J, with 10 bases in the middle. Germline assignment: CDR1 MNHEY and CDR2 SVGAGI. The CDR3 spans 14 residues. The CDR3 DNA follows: TGTGCCAGCAGTAAGACAGACATGAACACTGAAGCTTTCTTT. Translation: CASSKTDMNTEAFF.

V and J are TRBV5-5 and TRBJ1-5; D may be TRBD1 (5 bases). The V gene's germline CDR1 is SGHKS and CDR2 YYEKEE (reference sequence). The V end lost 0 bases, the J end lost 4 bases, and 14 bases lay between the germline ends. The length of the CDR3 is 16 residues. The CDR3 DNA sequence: TGTGCCAGCAGCTTGGATCCGGGGGTTAGTAATCAGCCCCAGCATTTT. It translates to CASSLDPGVSNQPQHF.

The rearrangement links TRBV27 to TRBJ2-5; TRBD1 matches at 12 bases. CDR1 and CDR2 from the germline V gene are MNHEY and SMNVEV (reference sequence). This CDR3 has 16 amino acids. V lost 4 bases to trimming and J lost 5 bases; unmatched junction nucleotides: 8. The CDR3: CASSSYGTGGRETQYF. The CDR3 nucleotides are TGTGCCAGCAGTTCCTACGGGACAGGGGGCCGGGAGACCCAGTACTTC.

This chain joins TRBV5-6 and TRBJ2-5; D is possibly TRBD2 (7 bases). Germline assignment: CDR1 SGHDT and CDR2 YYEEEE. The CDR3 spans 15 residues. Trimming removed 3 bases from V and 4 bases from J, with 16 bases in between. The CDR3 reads CASSSGGRDGETQYF. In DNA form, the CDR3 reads TGTGCCAGCAGCTCGGGGGGCAGGGACGGAGAGACCCAGTACTTC.

CDR3 sequence reads: CASSQDGQFNSPLHF. The CDR3 DNA reads TGCGCCAGCAGCCAAGATGGCCAGTTTAATTCACCCCTCCACTTT. The chain has TRBV4-3 and TRBJ1-6; D gene uncertain. Per germline, CDR1 LGHNA and CDR2 YSLEER. CDR3 size: 15 residues. V lost 0 bases to trimming and J lost 6 bases, with 9 bases between them.

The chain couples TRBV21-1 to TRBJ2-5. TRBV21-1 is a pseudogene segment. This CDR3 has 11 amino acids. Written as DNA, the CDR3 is TGTGCCAGCGATACACAGCGAACCCAGTACTTC. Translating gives CASDTQRTQYF.

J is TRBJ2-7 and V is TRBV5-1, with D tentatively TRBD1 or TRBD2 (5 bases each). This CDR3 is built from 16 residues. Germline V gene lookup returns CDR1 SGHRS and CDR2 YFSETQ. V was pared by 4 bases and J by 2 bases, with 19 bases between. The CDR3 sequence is CASSRGWRTGAYEQYF. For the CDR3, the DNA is TGCGCCAGCAGCAGGGGATGGAGGACTGGAGCCTACGAGCAGTACTTC.